This TCR beta chain was sequenced for a study of blood T cell repertoires in COVID-19. Profiled with immunoSEQ multiplex PCR; TCRdb holds only in-frame clones, not every one. The repertoire holds approximately 300,000 clones, with 85% to 90% as singletons. CDR3 length: 14 amino acids. Trimming pared 6 bases from V and 4 bases from J, leaving 16 bases between. Per germline, CDR1 LNHDA and CDR2 SQIVND (reference sequence). The chain carries TRBV19 and TRBJ2-7; D is undetermined. The sequence came from a woman in her twenties or thirties who had recovered from COVID-19. Material: PBMCs or T cells enriched from blood (not recorded which). CDR3 amino acids: CASSGDLTFYEQYF. The CDR3 bases are TGTGCCAGTAGCGGCGACTTGACGTTTTACGAGCAGTACTTC.